The next 4 T cell receptor beta chains were all read from a single sample in a study of T-cell memory formation after mild COVID-19. TCRdb re-derived calls from the 5' RACE reads in MiXCR, one entry per CDR3 protein. This sample carries roughly 350,000 distinct CDR3 sequences, over 20% of them seen once, and the ten largest clones take roughly an eighth. The specimen was PBMCs or a T cell subset sorted from them (not recorded which). The receptors originated from an adult woman who had mild COVID-19 (a few samples of this study predate the infection). Cell type and time point are not known.

This clonotype was seen a handful of times. The chain couples TRBV5-1 to TRBJ2-1; D call uncertain. Germline CDR1 reads SGHRS; CDR2 reads YFSETQ. The germline V and J ends were trimmed by 0 bases and 11 bases, with 18 bases remaining between them. CDR3 length: 15 residues. CDR3 in DNA: TGCGCCAGCAGCTTGGTCCAACTTGCCGGTGGGAAGCAGTTCTTC. Translating it yields CASSLVQLAGGKQFF.

The genes are TRBV29-1 and TRBJ1-4, with 8 bases that match TRBD1. The CDR3 sequence is 15 residues long. CDR1 and CDR2 (germline): SQVTM, ANQGSEA. Trimming took 7 bases from V and 5 from J; bases not matched to a gene: 12. The CDR3 here is CSAQKPGQANEKLFF. The CDR3 DNA sequence: TGCAGCGCACAAAAACCGGGACAGGCGAATGAAAAACTGTTTTTT.

There are a few counts of this clonotype. The chain recombines TRBV3-1 with TRBJ2-1; 11 nucleotides align to TRBD2. Germline-derived CDR1 and CDR2 are LGHDT and YNNKEL (reference sequence). The CDR3 sequence is 16 residues long. V was pared by 0 bases and J by 10 bases, with 8 bases of the junction left unmatched. The CDR3 here is CASSQDLASGGWEQFF. In DNA, the CDR3 is TGTGCCAGCAGCCAAGATTTGGCTAGCGGGGGGTGGGAGCAGTTCTTC.

V gene TRBV29-1 combines with J gene TRBJ2-7, with 10 bases aligning to TRBD1. The J segment lost 1 base and the V segment lost 6 bases, leaving 3 bases of the junction unmatched. The CDR3 has 13 amino acids. CDR1 is SQVTM, CDR2 ANQGSEA, per germline. In DNA, the CDR3 is TGCAGCGTGCTGGGACAGGGGTCCTACGAGCAGTACTTC. Its translation is CSVLGQGSYEQYF.